This record looks at one T cell receptor beta chain sequence and its context. Profiled with immunoSEQ multiplex PCR; TCRdb holds only in-frame clones, not every one. Among tens of thousands of clones listed, about four fifths were seen once. This sample is drawn from a study of OX40 agonist ivuxolimab in advanced cancers. Background on the study: Prior therapy, whether anti-PD-1, anti-PD-L1 or anti-CTLA-4, was allowed, and 40% had some.

Germline V gene lookup returns CDR1 LNHDA and CDR2 SQIVND (reference sequence). The CDR3 contains 14 residues. Losses at the gene ends were 6 bases for V and 3 bases for J; bases not matched to a gene: 5. The receptor's source is an adult with an advanced solid tumor such as melanoma, head and neck, liver or kidney cancer. The material sequenced was CD4+ or CD8+ T cells sorted from blood, taken in a trial of the OX40 agonist ivuxolimab. This chain links TRBV19 with TRBJ2-7; TRBD1 matches 10 bases. CDR3 sequence (DNA): TGTGCCAGTAGCCACAGGGACAGGGGCTACGAGCAGTACTTC. As protein: CASSHRDRGYEQYF.